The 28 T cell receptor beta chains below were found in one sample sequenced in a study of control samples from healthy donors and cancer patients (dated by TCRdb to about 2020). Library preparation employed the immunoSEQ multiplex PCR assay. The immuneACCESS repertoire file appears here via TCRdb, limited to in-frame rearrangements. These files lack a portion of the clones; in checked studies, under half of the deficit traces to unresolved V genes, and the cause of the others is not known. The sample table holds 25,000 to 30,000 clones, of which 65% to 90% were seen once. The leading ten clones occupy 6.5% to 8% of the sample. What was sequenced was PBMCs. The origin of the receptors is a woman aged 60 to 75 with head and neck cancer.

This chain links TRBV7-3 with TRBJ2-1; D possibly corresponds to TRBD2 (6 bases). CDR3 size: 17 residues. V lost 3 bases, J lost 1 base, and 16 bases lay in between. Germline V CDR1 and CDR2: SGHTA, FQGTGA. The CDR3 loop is CASSFDSGLKSYNEQFF. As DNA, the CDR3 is TGTGCCAGCAGCTTTGATAGCGGCCTCAAGTCCTACAATGAGCAGTTCTTC.

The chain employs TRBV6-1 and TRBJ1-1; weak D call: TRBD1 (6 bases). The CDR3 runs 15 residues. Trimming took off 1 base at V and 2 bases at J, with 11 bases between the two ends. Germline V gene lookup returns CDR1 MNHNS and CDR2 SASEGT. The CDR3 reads CASSEEDRPNTEAFF. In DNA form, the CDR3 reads TGTGCCAGCAGTGAAGAGGACAGACCCAACACTGAAGCTTTCTTT.

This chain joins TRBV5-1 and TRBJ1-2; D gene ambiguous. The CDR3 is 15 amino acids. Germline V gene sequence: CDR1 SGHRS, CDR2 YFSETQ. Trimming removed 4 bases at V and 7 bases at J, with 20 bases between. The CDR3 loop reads CASSPGRFPRTGYTF. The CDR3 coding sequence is TGCGCCAGCAGCCCCGGACGGTTCCCACGGACTGGCTACACCTTC.

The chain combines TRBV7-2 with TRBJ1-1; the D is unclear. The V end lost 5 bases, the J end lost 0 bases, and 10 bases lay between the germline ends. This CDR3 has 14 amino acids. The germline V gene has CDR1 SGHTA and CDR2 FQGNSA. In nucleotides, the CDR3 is TGTGCCAGCAGCGATAGACGGTTGAACACTGAAGCTTTCTTT. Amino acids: CASSDRRLNTEAFF.

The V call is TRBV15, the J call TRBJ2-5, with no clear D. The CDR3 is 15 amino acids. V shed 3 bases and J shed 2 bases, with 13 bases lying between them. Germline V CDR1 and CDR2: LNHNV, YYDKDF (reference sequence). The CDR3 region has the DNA TGTGCCACCAGCAGTGGGTTGACCTCGCAAGAGACCCAGTACTTC. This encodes CATSSGLTSQETQYF.

The CDR3 reads CASSRTLAGSTDTQYF. CDR3 nucleotides: TGTGCCAGCAGCAGGACTCTAGCGGGTAGCACAGATACGCAGTATTTT. The V call is TRBV5-4, the J call TRBJ2-3; 8 bases fit TRBD2. CDR1 and CDR2 from the germline V gene are SGHNT and YYREEE (reference sequence). Trimming cost V 4 bases and J 0 bases; bases outside gene matches: 7. The CDR3 is 16 amino acids.

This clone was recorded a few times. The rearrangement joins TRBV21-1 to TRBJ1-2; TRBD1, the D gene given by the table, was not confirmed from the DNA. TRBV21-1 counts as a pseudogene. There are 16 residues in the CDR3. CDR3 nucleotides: TGTGCCAGCAGCAAAGAGAGACAGGTCCTTAACTATGGCTACACCTTC. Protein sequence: CASSKERQVLNYGYTF.

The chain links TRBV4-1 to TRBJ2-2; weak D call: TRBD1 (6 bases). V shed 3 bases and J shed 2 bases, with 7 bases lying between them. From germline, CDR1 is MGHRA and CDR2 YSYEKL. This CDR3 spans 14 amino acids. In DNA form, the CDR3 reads TGCGCCAGCAGCCAGGGGGCTAACACCGGGGAGCTGTTTTTT. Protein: CASSQGANTGELFF.

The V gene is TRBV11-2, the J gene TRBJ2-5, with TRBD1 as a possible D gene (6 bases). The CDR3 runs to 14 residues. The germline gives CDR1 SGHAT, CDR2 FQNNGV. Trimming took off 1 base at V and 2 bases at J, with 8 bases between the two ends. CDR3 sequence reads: CASSLGQEQETQYF. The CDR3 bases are TGTGCCAGCAGCTTAGGACAGGAACAAGAGACCCAGTACTTC. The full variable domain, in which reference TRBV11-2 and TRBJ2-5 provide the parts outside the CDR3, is EAGVAQSPRYKIIEKRQSVAFWCNPISGHATLYWYQQILGQGPKLLIQFQNNGVVDDSQLPKDRFSAERLKGVDSTLKIQPAKLEDSAVYLCASSLGQEQETQYFGPGTRLLVL.

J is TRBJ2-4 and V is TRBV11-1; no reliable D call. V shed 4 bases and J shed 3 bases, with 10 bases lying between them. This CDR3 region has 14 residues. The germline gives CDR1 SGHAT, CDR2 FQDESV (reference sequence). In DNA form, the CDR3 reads TGTGCCAGCAGCTCCCCATACTACAAAAACATTCAGTACTTC. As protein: CASSSPYYKNIQYF.

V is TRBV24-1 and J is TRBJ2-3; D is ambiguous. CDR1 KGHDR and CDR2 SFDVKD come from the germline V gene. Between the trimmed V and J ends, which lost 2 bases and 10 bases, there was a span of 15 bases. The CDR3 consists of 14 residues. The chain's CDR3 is CATSDSPNSGAQYF. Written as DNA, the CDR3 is TGTGCCACCAGTGATTCACCCAATAGTGGAGCGCAGTATTTT.

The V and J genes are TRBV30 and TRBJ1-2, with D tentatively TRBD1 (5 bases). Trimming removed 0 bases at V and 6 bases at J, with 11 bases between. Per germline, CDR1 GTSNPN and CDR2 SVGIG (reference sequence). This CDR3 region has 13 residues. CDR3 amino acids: CAWSVQGIHGYTF. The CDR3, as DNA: TGTGCCTGGAGTGTTCAGGGTATACATGGCTACACCTTC. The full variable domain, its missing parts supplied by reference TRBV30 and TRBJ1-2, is SQTIHQWPATLVQPVGSPLSLECTVEGTSNPNLYWYRQAAGRGLQLLFYSVGIGQISSEVPQNLSASRPQDRQFILSSKKLLLSDSGFYLCAWSVQGIHGYTFGSGTRLTVV.

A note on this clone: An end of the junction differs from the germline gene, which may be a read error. The CDR3 DNA reads as TGTGCCAGCAGCGTAGACCCTGGGGACAAACTCTTACTCCACTTC. Encoded protein: CASSVDPGDKLLLHF. The chain joins TRBV9 to TRBJ2-7, with a possible D match to TRBD1 (6 bases). This CDR3 has 15 amino acids. Germline V CDR1 and CDR2: SGDLS, YYNGEE.

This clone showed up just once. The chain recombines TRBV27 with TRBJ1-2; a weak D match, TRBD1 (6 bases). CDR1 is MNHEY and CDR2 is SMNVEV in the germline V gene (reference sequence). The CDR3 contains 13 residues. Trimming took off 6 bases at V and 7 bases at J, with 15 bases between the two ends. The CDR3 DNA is TGTGCCAGCAGAAAGGGGGATGCTCGTGGCTACACCTTC. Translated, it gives CASRKGDARGYTF.

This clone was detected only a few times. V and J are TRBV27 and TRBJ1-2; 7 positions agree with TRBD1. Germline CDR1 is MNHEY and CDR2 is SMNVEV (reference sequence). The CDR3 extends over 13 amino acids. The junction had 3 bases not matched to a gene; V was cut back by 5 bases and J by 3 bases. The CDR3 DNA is TGTGCCAGCAGTGGTCAGGGGGACTATGGCTACACCTTC. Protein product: CASSGQGDYGYTF.

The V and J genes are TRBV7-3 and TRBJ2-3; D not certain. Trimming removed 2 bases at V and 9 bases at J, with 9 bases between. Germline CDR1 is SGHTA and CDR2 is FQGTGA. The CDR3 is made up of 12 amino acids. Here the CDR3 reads CASSLAGPTQYF. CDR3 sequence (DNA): TGTGCCAGCAGCTTAGCAGGCCCAACGCAGTATTTT.

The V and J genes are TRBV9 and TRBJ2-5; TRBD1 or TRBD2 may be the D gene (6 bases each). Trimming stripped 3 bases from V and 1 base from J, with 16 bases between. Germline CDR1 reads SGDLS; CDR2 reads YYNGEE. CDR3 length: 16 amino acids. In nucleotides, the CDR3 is TGTGCCAGCAGCGCCCCTTCGAGGGGGGCCCAAGAGACCCAGTACTTC. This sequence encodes CASSAPSRGAQETQYF. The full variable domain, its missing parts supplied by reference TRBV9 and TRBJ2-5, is DSGVTQTPKHLITATGQRVTLRCSPRSGDLSVYWYQQSLDQGLQFLIQYYNGEERAKGNILERFSAQQFPDLHSELNLSSLELGDSALYFCASSAPSRGAQETQYFGPGTRLLVL.

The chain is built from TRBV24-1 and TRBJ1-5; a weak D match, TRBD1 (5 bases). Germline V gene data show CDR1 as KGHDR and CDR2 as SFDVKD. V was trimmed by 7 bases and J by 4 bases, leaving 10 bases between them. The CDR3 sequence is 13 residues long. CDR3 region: CATSGDGNQPQHF. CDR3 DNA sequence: TGTGCCACCAGCGGGGACGGGAATCAGCCCCAGCATTTT.

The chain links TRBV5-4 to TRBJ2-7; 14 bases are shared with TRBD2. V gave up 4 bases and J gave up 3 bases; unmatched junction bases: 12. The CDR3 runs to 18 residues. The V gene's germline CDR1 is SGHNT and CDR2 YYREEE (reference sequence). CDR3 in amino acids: CASSPGTSGSRIGYEQYF. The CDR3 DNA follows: TGTGCCAGCAGCCCCGGGACTAGCGGGAGTAGAATCGGCTACGAGCAGTACTTC.

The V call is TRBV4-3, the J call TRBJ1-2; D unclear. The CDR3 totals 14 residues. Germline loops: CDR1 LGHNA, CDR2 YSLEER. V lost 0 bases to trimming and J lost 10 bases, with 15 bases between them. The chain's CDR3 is CASSQERGIHDYTF. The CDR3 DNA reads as TGCGCCAGCAGCCAAGAAAGAGGGATACATGACTACACCTTC.

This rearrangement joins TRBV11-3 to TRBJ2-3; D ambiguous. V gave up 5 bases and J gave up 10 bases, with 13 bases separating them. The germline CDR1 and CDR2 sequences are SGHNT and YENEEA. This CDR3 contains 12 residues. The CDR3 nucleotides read TGTGCCAGCAGCCCCGACTCGGACCCGCAGTATTTT. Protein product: CASSPDSDPQYF.

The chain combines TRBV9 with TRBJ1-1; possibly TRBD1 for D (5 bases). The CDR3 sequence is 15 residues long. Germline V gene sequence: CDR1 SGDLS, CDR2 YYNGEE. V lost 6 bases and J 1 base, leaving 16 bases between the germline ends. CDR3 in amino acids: CASTHEAGRNTEAFF. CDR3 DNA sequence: TGTGCCAGCACCCACGAGGCAGGGCGGAACACTGAAGCTTTCTTT. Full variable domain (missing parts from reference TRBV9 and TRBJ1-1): DSGVTQTPKHLITATGQRVTLRCSPRSGDLSVYWYQQSLDQGLQFLIQYYNGEERAKGNILERFSAQQFPDLHSELNLSSLELGDSALYFCASTHEAGRNTEAFFGQGTRLTVV.

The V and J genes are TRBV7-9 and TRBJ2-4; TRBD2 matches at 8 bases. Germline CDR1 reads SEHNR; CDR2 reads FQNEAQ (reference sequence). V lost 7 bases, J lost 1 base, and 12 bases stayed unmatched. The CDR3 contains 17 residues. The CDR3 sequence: CASTEFSGNGAKNIQYF. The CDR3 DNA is TGTGCCAGCACCGAATTTAGCGGGAATGGGGCCAAAAACATTCAGTACTTC.

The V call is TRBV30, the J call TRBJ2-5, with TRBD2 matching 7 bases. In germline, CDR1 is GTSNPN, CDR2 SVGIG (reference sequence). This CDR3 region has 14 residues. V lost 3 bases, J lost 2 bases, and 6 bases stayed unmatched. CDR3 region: CAWRGLVSQETQYF. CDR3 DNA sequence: TGTGCCTGGAGAGGACTAGTAAGTCAAGAGACCCAGTACTTC.

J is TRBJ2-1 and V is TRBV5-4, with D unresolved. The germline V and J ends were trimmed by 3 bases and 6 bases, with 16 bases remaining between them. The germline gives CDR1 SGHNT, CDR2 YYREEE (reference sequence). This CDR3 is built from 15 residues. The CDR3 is CASSSPSYLGNEQFF. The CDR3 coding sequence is TGTGCCAGCAGCTCGCCAAGCTATTTAGGCAATGAGCAGTTCTTC.

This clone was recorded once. CDR3 nucleotide sequence: TGTGCCAGCAGCGGGGCCGGCACTAGCGGGGGGGCGGGAAACATTCAGTACTTC. Translating it yields CASSGAGTSGGAGNIQYF. This chain connects TRBV11-3 to TRBJ2-4; 13 nucleotides line up with TRBD2. V dropped 5 bases and J dropped 6; count of bases not matched to a gene: 13. The germline V gene encodes CDR1 SGHNT and CDR2 YENEEA. The CDR3 sequence is 18 residues long.

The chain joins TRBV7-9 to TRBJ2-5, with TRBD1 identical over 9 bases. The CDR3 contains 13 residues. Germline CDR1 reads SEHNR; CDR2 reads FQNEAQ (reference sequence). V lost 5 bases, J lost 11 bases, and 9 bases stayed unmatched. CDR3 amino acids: CASSDRDRDLQYF. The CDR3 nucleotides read TGTGCCAGCAGCGACCGGGACAGGGATCTACAGTACTTC.

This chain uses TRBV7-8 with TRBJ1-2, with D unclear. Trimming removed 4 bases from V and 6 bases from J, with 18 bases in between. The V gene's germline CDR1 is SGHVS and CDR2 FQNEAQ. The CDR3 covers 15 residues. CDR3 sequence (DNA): TGTGCCAGCAGCTCTTTAGACTCCCAGGCGGATGGCTACACCTTC. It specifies CASSSLDSQADGYTF.